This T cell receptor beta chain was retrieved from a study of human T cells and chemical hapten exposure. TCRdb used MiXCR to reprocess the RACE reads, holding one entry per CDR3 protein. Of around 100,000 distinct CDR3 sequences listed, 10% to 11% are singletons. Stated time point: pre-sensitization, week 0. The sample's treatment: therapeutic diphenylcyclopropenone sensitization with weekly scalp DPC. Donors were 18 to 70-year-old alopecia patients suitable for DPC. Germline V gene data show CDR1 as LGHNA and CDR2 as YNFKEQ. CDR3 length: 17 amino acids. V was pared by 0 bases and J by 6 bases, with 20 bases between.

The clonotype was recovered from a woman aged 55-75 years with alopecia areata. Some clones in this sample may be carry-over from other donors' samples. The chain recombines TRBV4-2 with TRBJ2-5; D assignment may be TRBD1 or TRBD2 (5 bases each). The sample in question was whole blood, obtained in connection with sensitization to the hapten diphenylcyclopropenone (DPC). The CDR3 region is CASSQDLGVWQLKTQYF. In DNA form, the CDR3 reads TGTGCCAGCAGCCAAGATTTGGGGGTCTGGCAATTAAAGACCCAGTACTTC.